This T cell receptor (beta chain) was identified in a study of shared clonotypes between healthy human individuals. Per the original methods: Without quality scores, immunoSEQ junctional reads could not be filtered like full-length reads. Clones were sequenced by immunoSEQ multiplex PCR, and TCRdb holds only the in-frame ones, with some missing. The V and J calls and clone size come from that table; D and trimming were worked out from the DNA. The sample has some 1 million clones; around 74% are singletons. The CDR3 is made up of 14 amino acids. CDR1 and CDR2 (germline): SGHVS, FQNEAQ. Trimming shortened V by 4 bases and J by 5 bases, and 14 bases separated the two germline ends.

This sequence joins TRBV7-8 and TRBJ2-5; D might be TRBD1 or TRBD2, each matching 6 bases. This receptor was taken from a man aged 18 to 29 in good health. The sample comprised memory CD4+ T cells sorted from blood. Sample subset: CD45RA-negative fraction. The CDR3: CASSSRRGTETQYF. As DNA, the CDR3 is TGTGCCAGCAGCTCCAGGAGGGGGACCGAGACCCAGTACTTC.